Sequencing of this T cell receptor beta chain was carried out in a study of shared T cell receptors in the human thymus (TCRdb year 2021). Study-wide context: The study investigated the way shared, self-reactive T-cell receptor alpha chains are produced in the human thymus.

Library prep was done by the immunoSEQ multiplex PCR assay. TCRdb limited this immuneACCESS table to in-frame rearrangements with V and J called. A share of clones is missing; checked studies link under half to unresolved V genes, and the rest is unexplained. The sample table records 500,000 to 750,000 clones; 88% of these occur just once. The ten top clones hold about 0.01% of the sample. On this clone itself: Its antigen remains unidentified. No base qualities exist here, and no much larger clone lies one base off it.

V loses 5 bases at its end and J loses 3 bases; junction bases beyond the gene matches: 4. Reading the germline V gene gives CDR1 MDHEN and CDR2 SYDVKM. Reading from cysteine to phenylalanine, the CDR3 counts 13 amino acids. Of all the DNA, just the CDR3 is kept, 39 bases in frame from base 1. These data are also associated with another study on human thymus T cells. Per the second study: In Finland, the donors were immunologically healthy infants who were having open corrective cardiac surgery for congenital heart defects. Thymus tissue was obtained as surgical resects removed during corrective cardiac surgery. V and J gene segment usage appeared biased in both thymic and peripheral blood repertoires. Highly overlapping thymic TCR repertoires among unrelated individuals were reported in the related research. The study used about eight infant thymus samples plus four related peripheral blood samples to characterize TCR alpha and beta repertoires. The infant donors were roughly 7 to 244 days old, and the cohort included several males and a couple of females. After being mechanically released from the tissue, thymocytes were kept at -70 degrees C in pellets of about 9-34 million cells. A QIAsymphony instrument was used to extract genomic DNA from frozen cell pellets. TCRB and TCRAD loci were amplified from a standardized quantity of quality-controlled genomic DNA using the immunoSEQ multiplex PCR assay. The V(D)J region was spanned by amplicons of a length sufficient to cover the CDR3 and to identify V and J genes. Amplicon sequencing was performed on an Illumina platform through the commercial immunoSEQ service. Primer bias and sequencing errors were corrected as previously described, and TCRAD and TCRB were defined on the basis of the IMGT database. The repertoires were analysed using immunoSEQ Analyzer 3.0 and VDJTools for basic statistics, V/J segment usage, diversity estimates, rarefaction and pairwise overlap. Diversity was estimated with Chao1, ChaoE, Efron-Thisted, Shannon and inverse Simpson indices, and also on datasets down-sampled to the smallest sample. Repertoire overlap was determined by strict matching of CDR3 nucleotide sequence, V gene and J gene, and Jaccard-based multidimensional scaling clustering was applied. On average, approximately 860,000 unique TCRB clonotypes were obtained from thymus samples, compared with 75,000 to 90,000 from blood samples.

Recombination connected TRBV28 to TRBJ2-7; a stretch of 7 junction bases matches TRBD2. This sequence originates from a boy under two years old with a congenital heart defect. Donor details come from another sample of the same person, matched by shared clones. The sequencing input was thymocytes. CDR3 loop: CASSEAGVYEQYF. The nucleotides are TGTGCCAGCAGTGAGGCGGGAGTCTACGAGCAGTACTTC.